The entry below gives a single TCR beta chain sequence along with its context. The data are from a study of blood T cell repertoires in COVID-19. Some clones are missing from TCRdb's copy, which holds only in-frame ones; the method was immunoSEQ multiplex PCR. The table shows 130,000 or so clones, with 85% to 90% occurring only once. CDR1 and CDR2 from the germline V gene are DFQATT and SNEGSKA (reference sequence). Trimming cost V 3 bases and J 5 bases, with 17 bases left between them. The length of the CDR3 is 14 residues. This rearrangement joins TRBV20-1 to TRBJ2-7; D remains ambiguous. The sequencing sample was made of peripheral blood. The sequence came from a human donor in a cohort sampled during active COVID-19. CDR3 loop: CSASTERFLNEQYF. CDR3 DNA sequence: TGCAGTGCTAGTACAGAGAGATTCCTAAACGAGCAGTACTTC.